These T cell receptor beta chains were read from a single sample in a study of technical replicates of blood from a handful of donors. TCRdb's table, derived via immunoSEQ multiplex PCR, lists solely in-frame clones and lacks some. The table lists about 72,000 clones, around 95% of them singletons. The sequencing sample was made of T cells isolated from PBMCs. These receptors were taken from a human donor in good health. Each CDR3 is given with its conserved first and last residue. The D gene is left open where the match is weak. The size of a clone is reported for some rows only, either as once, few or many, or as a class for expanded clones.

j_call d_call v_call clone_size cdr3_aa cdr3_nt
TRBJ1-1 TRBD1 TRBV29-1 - CSSSGTGGGNTEAFF TGCAGCTCCTCCGGGACAGGGGGAGGGAACACTGAAGCTTTCTTT
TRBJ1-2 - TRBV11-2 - CASSLDSGPGYTF TGTGCCAGCAGCTTAGACAGCGGCCCGGGCTACACCTTC
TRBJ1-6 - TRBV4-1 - CASSQDTGNSPLHF TGCGCCAGCAGCCAAGATACAGGGAATTCACCCCTCCACTTT
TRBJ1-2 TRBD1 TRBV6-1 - CASSDETGHYTF TGTGCCAGCAGTGATGAGACAGGGCACTACACCTTC
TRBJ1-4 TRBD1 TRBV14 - CASSHGTDEKLFF TGTGCCAGCAGCCACGGGACAGATGAAAAACTGTTTTTT
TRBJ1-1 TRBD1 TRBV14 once CASSQFGQASVMNTEAFF TGTGCCAGCAGCCAATTCGGACAGGCGAGCGTTATGAACACTGAAGCTTTCTTT
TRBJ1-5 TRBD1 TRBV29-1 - CSVLGQANQPQHF TGCAGCGTATTGGGACAGGCTAATCAGCCCCAGCATTTT
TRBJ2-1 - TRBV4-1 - CASSQESFLAEAYNEQFF TGCGCCAGCAGCCAAGAGAGTTTTTTGGCCGAGGCGTACAATGAGCAGTTCTTC
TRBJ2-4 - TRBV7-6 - CASSLTTRTSKNIQYF TGTGCCAGCAGCTTAACGACTAGGACGTCCAAAAACATTCAGTACTTC
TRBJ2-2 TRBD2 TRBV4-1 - CASSQLASNRRGGTNTGELFF TGCGCCAGCAGCCAATTGGCGTCTAATAGGCGGGGGGGAACGAACACCGGGGAGCTGTTTTTT
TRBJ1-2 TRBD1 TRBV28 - CASSLIRDREF TGTGCCAGCAGTCTAATACGGGACAGGGAATTC
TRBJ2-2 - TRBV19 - CASSIGWGPANTGELFF TGTGCCAGTAGTATAGGGTGGGGCCCCGCGAACACCGGGGAGCTGTTTTTT
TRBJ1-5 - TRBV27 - CASAGGRNQPQHF TGTGCCAGCGCGGGGGGGAGAAATCAGCCCCAGCATTTT
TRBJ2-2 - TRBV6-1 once CASSEGTANTGELFF TGTGCCAGCAGTGAAGGGACAGCGAACACCGGGGAGCTGTTTTTT
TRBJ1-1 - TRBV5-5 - CASSSGPTAGGDTEAFF TGTGCCAGCAGCTCGGGGCCGACAGCCGGCGGGGACACTGAAGCTTTCTTT
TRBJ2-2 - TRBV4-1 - CASSQARVTGELFF TGCGCCAGCAGCCAAGCCAGGGTCACCGGGGAGCTGTTTTTT
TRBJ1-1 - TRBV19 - CASIPTVSANTEAFF TGTGCCAGTATCCCTACCGTCTCTGCGAACACTGAAGCTTTCTTT
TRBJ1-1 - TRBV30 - CAWSERGLVTEAFF TGTGCCTGGAGTGAGAGAGGGCTCGTCACTGAAGCTTTCTTT
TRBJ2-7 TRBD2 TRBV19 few CASSIGLAGVEQYF TGTGCCAGTAGTATAGGACTAGCGGGAGTCGAGCAGTACTTC
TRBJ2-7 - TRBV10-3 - CAIAPAISGEQYF TGTGCCATCGCCCCGGCTATTTCGGGCGAGCAGTACTTC